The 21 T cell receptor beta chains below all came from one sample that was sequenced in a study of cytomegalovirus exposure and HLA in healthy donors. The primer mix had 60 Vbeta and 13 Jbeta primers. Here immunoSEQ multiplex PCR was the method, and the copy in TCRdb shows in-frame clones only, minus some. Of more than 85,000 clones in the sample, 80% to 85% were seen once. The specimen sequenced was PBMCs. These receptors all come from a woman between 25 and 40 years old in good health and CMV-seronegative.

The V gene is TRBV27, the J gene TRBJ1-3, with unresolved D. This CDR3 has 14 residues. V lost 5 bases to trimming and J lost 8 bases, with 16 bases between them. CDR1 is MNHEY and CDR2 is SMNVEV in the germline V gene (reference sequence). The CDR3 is CASSPELGGDTIYF. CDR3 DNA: TGTGCCAGCAGTCCCGAATTAGGAGGAGACACCATATATTTT.

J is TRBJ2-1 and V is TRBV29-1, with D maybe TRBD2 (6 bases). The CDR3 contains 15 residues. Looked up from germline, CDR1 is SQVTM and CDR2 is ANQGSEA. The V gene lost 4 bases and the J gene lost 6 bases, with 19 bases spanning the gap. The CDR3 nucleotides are TGCAGCGTTGTCTCCGGGACTTATACCATCAATGAGCAGTTCTTC. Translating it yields CSVVSGTYTINEQFF.

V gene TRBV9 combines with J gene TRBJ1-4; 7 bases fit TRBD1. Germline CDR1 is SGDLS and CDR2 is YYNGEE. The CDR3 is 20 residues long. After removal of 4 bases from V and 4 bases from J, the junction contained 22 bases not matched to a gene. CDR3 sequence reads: CASSPTVPGQSGVVNEKLFF. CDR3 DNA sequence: TGTGCCAGCAGCCCCACGGTCCCGGGACAGAGCGGTGTTGTTAATGAAAAACTGTTTTTT.

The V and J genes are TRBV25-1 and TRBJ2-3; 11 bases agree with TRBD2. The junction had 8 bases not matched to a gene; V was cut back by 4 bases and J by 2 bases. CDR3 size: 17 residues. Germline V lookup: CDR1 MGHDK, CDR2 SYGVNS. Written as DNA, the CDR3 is TGTGCCAGCAGTGTACCTACTAGCGGGAGATTCACAGATACGCAGTATTTT. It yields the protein CASSVPTSGRFTDTQYF.

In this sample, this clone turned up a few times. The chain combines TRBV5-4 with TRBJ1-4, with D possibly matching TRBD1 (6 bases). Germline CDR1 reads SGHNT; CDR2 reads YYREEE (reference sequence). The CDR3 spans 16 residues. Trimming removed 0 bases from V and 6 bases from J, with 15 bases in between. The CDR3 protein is CASSLGIGRGDEKLFF. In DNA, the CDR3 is TGTGCCAGCAGCTTGGGGATCGGCAGGGGTGATGAAAAACTGTTTTTT.

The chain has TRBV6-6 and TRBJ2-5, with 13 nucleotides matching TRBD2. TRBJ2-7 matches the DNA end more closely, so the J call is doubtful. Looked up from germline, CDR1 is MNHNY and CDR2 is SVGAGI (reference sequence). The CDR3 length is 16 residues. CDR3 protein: CASSSTTSGRAYEQYF. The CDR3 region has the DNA TGTGCCAGCAGTTCGACCACTAGCGGGAGGGCCTACGAGCAGTACTTC.

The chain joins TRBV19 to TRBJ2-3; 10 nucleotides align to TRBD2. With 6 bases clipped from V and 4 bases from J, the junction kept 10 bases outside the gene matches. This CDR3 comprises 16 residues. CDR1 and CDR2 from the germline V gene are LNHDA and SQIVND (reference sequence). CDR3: CASRPTERGGPDTQYF. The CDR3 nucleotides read TGTGCCAGTAGGCCAACCGAGCGGGGGGGCCCAGATACGCAGTATTTT.

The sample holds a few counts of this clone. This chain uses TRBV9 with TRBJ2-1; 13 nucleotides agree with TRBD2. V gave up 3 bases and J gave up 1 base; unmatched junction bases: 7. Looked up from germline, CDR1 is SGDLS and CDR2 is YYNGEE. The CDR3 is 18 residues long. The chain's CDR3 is CASSDGTSGIGSYNEQFF. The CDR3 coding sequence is TGTGCCAGCAGCGACGGGACTAGCGGGATAGGGTCCTACAATGAGCAGTTCTTC.

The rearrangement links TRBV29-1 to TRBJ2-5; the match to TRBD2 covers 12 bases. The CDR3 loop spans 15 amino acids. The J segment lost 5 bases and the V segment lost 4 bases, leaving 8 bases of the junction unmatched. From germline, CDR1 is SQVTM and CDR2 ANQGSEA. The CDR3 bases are TGCAGCGTTGTACTAGCGGGAGGAGTCGGCGAGACCCAGTACTTC. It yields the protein CSVVLAGGVGETQYF. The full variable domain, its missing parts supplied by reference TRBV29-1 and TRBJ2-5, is SAVISQKPSRDICQRGTSLTIQCQVDSQVTMMFWYRQQPGQSLTLIATANQGSEATYESGFVIDKFPISRPNLTFSTLTVSNMSPEDSSIYLCSVVLAGGVGETQYFGPGTRLLVL.

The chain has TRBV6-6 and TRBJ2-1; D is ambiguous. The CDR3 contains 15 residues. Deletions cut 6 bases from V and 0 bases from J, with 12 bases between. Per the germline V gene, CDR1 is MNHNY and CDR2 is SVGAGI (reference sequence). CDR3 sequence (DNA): TGTGCCAGCAGACCCTTACAGAGCTCCTACAATGAGCAGTTCTTC. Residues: CASRPLQSSYNEQFF.

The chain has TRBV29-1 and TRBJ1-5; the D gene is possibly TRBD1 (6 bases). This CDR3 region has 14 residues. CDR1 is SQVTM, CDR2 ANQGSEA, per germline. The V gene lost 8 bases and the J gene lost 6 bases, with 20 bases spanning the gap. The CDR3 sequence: CSPATGQYSQPQHF. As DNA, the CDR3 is TGCAGCCCCGCGACAGGACAGTATAGTCAGCCCCAGCATTTT.

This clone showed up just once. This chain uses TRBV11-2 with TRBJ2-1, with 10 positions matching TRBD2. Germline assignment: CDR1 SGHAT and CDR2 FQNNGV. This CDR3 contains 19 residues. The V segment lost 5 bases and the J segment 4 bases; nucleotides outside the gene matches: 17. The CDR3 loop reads CASSPGVDSGGKTYNEQFF. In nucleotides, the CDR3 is TGTGCCAGCAGCCCCGGCGTGGATAGCGGGGGGAAAACATACAATGAGCAGTTCTTC.

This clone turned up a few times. The chain's CDR3 is CASSDWAGGNQPQHF. The CDR3 DNA reads TGTGCCAGCAGTGACTGGGCAGGGGGCAATCAGCCCCAGCATTTT. V gene TRBV2 combines with J gene TRBJ1-5, with D maybe TRBD1 (6 bases). The V end was cut by 3 bases, the J end by 2 bases, with 11 bases between. Germline V gives CDR1 SNHLY, CDR2 FYNNEI. This CDR3 is 15 amino acids long.

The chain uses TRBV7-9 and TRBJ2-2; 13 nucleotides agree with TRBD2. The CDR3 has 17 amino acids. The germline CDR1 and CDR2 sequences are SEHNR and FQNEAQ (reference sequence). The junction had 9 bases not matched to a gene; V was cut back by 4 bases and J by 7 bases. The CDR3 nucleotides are TGTGCCAGCAGCTCCCGGACTAGCGGGAGTAGGATCGGGGAGCTGTTTTTT. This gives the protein CASSSRTSGSRIGELFF. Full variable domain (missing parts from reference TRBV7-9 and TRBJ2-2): DTGVSQNPRHKITKRGQNVTFRCDPISEHNRLYWYRQTLGQGPEFLTYFQNEAQLEKSRLLSDRFSAERPKGSFSTLEIQRTEQGDSAMYLCASSSRTSGSRIGELFFGEGSRLTVL.

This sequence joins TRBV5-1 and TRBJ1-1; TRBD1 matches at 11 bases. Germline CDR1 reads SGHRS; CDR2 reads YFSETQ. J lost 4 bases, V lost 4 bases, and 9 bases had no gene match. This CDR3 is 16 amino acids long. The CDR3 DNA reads TGCGCCAGCAGCACGGGACAGGGGGGAGGATTCACTGAAGCTTTCTTT. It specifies CASSTGQGGGFTEAFF.

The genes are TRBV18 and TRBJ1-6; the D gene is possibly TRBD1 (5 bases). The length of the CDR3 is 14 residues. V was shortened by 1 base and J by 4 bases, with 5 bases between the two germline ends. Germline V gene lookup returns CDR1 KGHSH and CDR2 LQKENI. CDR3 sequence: CASSPQGYNSPLHF. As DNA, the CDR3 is TGTGCCAGCTCACCACAGGGGTATAATTCACCCCTCCACTTT.

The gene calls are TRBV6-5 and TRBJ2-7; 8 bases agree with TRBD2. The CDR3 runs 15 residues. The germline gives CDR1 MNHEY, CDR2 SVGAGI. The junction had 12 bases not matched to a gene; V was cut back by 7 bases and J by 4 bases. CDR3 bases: TGTGCCAGCACAATCGGAGCGGGGGAGCAGTACGAGCAGTACTTC. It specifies CASTIGAGEQYEQYF.

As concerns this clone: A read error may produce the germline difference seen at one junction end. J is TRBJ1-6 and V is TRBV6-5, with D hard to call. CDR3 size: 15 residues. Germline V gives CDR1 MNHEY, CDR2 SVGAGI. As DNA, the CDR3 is TGTGCCAGCCAGGCTGATTTCCTCTATAATTCCCCCCTCCACTTT. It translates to CASQADFLYNSPLHF.

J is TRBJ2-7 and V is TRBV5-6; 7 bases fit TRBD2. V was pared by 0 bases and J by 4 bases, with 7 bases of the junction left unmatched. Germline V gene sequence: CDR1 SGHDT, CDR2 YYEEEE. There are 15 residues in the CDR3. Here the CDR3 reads CASSLEGGRWYEQYF. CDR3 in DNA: TGTGCCAGCAGCTTGGAGGGAGGGCGGTGGTACGAGCAGTACTTC. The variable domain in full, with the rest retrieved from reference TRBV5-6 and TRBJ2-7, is DAGVTQSPTHLIKTRGQQVTLRCSPKSGHDTVSWYQQALGQGPQFIFQYYEEEERQRGNFPDRFSGHQFPNYSSELNVNALLLGDSALYLCASSLEGGRWYEQYFGPGTRLTVT.

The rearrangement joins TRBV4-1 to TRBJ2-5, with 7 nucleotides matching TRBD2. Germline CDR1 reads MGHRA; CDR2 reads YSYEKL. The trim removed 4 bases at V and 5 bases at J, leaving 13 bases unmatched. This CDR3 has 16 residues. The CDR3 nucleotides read TGCGCCAGCAGCCCGAGGGACGGGAGGTTAGTGGAGACCCAGTACTTC. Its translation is CASSPRDGRLVETQYF.

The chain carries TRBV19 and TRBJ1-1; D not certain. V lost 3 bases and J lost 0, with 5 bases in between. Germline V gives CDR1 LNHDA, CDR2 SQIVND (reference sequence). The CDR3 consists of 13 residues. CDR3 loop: CASSISLNTEAFF. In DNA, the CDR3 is TGTGCCAGTAGTATTTCGTTGAACACTGAAGCTTTCTTT.